This TCR beta chain appears in the sequencing data of a study of blood T cell repertoires in COVID-19 (dated by TCRdb to 2018 to 2021). At the level of the whole study: Collaborator samples came from the United States, Italy and Spain and covered acute and convalescent phases of COVID-19. The prospective study material was composed of cDNA or gDNA derived from T cells, B-cell-depleted T cells, or PBMCs. The dataset comprised deeply sampled blood TCRbeta repertoires from subjects exposed to, actively infected with, or recovered from COVID-19. The repertoires were released in a freely available public database intended as a resource for research on the immune response to SARS-CoV-2. Samples were obtained from the ongoing ImmuneRACE study (first 160 participants) and from 1,254 subjects provided by 6 global collaborators. Nearly every sample came with metadata listing a de-identified subject ID, COVID-19 status, age in years and sex. Where HLA class I and class II types were available, the types were taken from metadata supplied by the sample provider, not from assay-based typing.

As regards this clone: The antigen it recognizes is unknown. No qualities accompany the bases; no much larger clone lies one base away.

A second Seattle source provided samples from volunteer blood donors who had recovered from COVID-19. Whole blood was collected in K2EDTA tubes by collaborating institutions according to the institutions' own protocols. For TCRbeta analysis, collaborators shipped samples as frozen whole blood, isolated PBMCs, or DNA extracted from either of those sample types. Overall study outcomes, separate from this receptor: The amount of clinical and demographic metadata varied by source and participant and was provided uncurated.

The immunoSEQ Assay, a bias-controlled multiplex PCR, was used to amplify TCRbeta CDR3 regions from genomic DNA. The authors processed their data as follows. Nucleated cell counts per sample were estimated from amplification of reference gene primers within the assay. To quantify the absolute abundance of each unique TCRbeta CDR3 rearrangement, sequence reads were collapsed and filtered. Productive Simpson clonality was computed per sample as the square root of Simpson's diversity index over productive rearrangements. The table comes from immuneACCESS by way of TCRdb, which keeps in-frame sequences with V and J called. Part of the clones is missing from these tables; in studies checked, under half for an unresolved V gene and the rest for unknown reasons. V and J calls and clone size follow that table, whereas D and trimming were derived from the DNA. The sample table lists about 240,000 clones, about nine tenths of them with a count of one. Together, the top ten hold approximately 7.6% of the sample.

The specimen sequenced was peripheral blood. The clonotype was recovered from a man aged 55 to 70 who had recovered from COVID-19.

The CDR3 is CASSPSRDRGRRTEAFF. The nucleotide sequence reads as follows: TGTGCCAGCAGCCCGTCCCGGGACAGGGGGCGGAGGACTGAAGCTTTCTTT. The V gene is TRBV7-8 and the J gene is TRBJ1-1; TRBD1 agrees with 12 junctional bases. Germline trimming amounts to 5 bases on V and 5 bases on J, with 12 as the count of junction bases outside the gene matches. Per the germline V gene, SGHVS is the CDR1 and FQNEAQ is the CDR2. Measured from the cysteine to the phenylalanine, the CDR3 is 17 residues long. Only the CDR3 DNA is retained, 51 bases long and in frame from the first base.